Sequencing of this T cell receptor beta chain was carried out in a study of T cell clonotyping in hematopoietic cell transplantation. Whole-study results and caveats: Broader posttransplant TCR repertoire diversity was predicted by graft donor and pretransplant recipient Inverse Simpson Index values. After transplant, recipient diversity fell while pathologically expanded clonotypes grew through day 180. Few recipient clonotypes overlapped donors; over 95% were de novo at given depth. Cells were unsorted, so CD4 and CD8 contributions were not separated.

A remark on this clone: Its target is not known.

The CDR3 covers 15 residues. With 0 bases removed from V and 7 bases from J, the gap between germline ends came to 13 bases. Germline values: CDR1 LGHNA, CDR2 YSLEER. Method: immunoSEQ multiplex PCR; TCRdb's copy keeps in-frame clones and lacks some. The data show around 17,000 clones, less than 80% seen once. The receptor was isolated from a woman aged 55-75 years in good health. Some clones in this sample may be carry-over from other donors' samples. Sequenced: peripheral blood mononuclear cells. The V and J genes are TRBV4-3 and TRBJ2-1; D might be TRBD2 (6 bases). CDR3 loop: CASSQDRSGGNEQFF. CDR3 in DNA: TGCGCCAGCAGCCAAGATAGGTCCGGAGGGAATGAGCAGTTCTTC.